Listed below are T cell receptor beta chains from one sample, sequenced in a study of OX40 agonist ivuxolimab in advanced cancers. Repertoires were generated with immunoSEQ multiplex PCR, while TCRdb's copy carries only in-frame clones and drops some. The repertoire includes 50,000 to 70,000 clones, roughly 85% of them detected once, and approximately 1.1% sits in the top ten. The input for sequencing was CD4+ or CD8+ T cells sorted from blood, taken in a trial of the OX40 agonist ivuxolimab. Receptors originate from an adult with an advanced solid tumor such as melanoma, head and neck, liver or kidney cancer. The CDR3 runs from the conserved cysteine through the conserved F or W. The D gene is left open where the match is weak. Rows give clone size only sometimes, using once, few, many, or a class for an expanded clone.

D,J,size,V,DNA,CDR3
TRBD2,TRBJ2-1,.,TRBV7-8,TGTGCCAGCAGCTCTAGCGGGAGGGCTTACAATGAGCAGTTCTTC,CASSSSGRAYNEQFF
.,TRBJ2-5,.,TRBV7-9,TGTGCCAGCACCCTACCTGCGGGACAGCAAGAGACCCAGTACTTC,CASTLPAGQQETQYF
.,TRBJ2-1,.,TRBV7-3,TGTGCCAGCAGCTCAACCGGGGGCCGGAATGAGCAGTTCTTC,CASSSTGGRNEQFF
.,TRBJ2-7,.,TRBV6-5,TGTGCCAGCGCGGTGGGACGTACGCTGACCTACGAGCAGTACTTC,CASAVGRTLTYEQYF
TRBD2,TRBJ2-5,.,TRBV4-2,TGTGCCAGCAGCCCGGGACTAGCGGGAGGTGGTGAGACCCAGTACTTC,CASSPGLAGGGETQYF
TRBD1,TRBJ1-2,.,TRBV28,TGTGCCAGCACTAAAGGGGGCTACAGGGGCTACACCTTC,CASTKGGYRGYTF
TRBD2,TRBJ2-1,.,TRBV10-1,TGCGCCAGCAGTGAGTTTGGGTCTAGCGGATACAATGAGCAGTTCTTC,CASSEFGSSGYNEQFF
.,TRBJ1-3,.,TRBV4-2,TGTGCCAGCAGCCAAGATAGGGGGAGCTCTGGAAACACCATATATTTT,CASSQDRGSSGNTIYF
TRBD2,TRBJ2-1,.,TRBV2,TGTGCCAGCATTCGTTTGTTTGCGGGAGCGAGCAATGAGCAGTTCTTC,CASIRLFAGASNEQFF
.,TRBJ1-2,.,TRBV6-6,TGTGCCAGCAAACAGATGGGGCACTATGGCTACACCTTC,CASKQMGHYGYTF
TRBD2,TRBJ2-1,.,TRBV7-6,TGTGCCAGCAGCTTAGAGGCGGGCGGGAGCTCCTACAATGAGCAGTTCTTC,CASSLEAGGSSYNEQFF
TRBD2,TRBJ2-5,.,TRBV10-1,TGCGCCAGCAGGATAAGCGGGAGGGCCGGGAGGGAGACCCAGTACTTC,CASRISGRAGRETQYF
TRBD2,TRBJ2-2,.,TRBV2,TGTGCCAGCTCCCGTCTTGGACTAGCGGGAGAGGGGAACACCGGGGAGCTGTTTTTT,CASSRLGLAGEGNTGELFF
TRBD1,TRBJ2-1,.,TRBV7-9,TGTGCCAGCAGCCGACAGGGGACAGGGTGGGATGAGCAGTTCTTC,CASSRQGTGWDEQFF
.,TRBJ1-1,.,TRBV5-4,TGTGCCAGCAGCTTACACGGACAGAACACTGAAGCTTTCTTT,CASSLHGQNTEAFF
.,TRBJ1-1,.,TRBV7-8,TGTGCCAGCAGTTTGGGTGCGAACACTGAAGCTTTCTTT,CASSLGANTEAFF
.,TRBJ2-1,once,TRBV5-6,TGTGCCAGCAGCTCTGGGGGAGCGGGTTACAATGAGCAGTTCTTC,CASSSGGAGYNEQFF
.,TRBJ2-5,.,TRBV6-6,TGTGCCAGCAGTAAGGACTATCAGGAGACCCAGTACTTC,CASSKDYQETQYF
TRBD1,TRBJ2-3,.,TRBV5-4,TGTGCCAGCAGCTCGGGACAGGGGGTCTCAGATACGCAGTATTTT,CASSSGQGVSDTQYF
TRBD2,TRBJ2-2,.,TRBV7-8,TGTGCCAGCAGCCCCTTAGCGGGAGTCCCGACCGGGGAGCTGTTTTTT,CASSPLAGVPTGELFF
TRBD1,TRBJ2-5,.,TRBV5-1,TGCGCCAGCAGCAAGGGACAGATGGGCCCAGAGACCCAGTACTTC,CASSKGQMGPETQYF
.,TRBJ2-3,.,TRBV6-4,TGTGCCAGCAGCCGGGAATTAAGCACAGATACGCAGTATTTT,CASSRELSTDTQYF
TRBD2,TRBJ2-7,.,TRBV2,TGTGCCAGCATTCGGACTAGCGGGACGGACACCTACGAGCAGTACTTC,CASIRTSGTDTYEQYF
TRBD1,TRBJ1-5,.,TRBV6-5,TGTGCCAGCAGTCCGGACAGGGCTCAGCCCCAGCATTTT,CASSPDRAQPQHF
TRBD2,TRBJ2-1,.,TRBV18,TGTGCCAGCTCACCTGGACTAGCGGCTAATGAGCAGTTCTTC,CASSPGLAANEQFF
.,TRBJ1-2,.,TRBV6-5,TGTGCCAGCACCAAGGCAGGGCGGGAGTATGGCTACACCTTC,CASTKAGREYGYTF
.,TRBJ2-7,.,TRBV6-5,TGTGCCAGCAGCAAGGCGGGACACTACTACGAGCAGTACTTC,CASSKAGHYYEQYF
TRBD2,TRBJ2-7,.,TRBV11-3,TGTGCCAGCAGCTCCCTAGCGGGAGAAGGCGAGCAGTACTTC,CASSSLAGEGEQYF
TRBD2,TRBJ2-3,.,TRBV5-1,TGCGCCAGCAGCTCGGGGACTAGCGGGAGTACAGATACGCAGTATTTT,CASSSGTSGSTDTQYF
TRBD1,TRBJ1-5,.,TRBV7-8,TGTGCCAGCAGCCGAGGGGGCGGGCAGCCCCAGCATTTT,CASSRGGGQPQHF
.,TRBJ2-3,.,TRBV5-1,TGCGCCAGCAGCCGTTGGGACACCTCCACAGATACGCAGTATTTT,CASSRWDTSTDTQYF
TRBD2,TRBJ2-1,.,TRBV7-2,TGTGCCAGCAGATACAGTAGCGGGACCCCGTACAATGAGCAGTTCTTC,CASRYSSGTPYNEQFF
.,TRBJ1-1,.,TRBV6-5,TGTGCCAGCACCCGCCCCGGGGCAGGTTCTGAAGCTTTCTTT,CASTRPGAGSEAFF
TRBD1,TRBJ1-4,.,TRBV28,TGTGCCAGCAGTCCCCGGGGGACAGGGAATGAAAAACTGTTTTTT,CASSPRGTGNEKLFF
TRBD1,TRBJ2-5,.,TRBV28,TGTGCCAGCAGTTCATCACCGGGACAGGGGATTTTGGAGACCCAGTACTTC,CASSSSPGQGILETQYF
.,TRBJ2-5,.,TRBV18,TGTGCCAGCTCACCACCCTCGGAGACCCAGTACTTC,CASSPPSETQYF